These 2 T cell receptor beta chains came from one sample sequenced in a study of siplizumab effects on memory and regulatory T cells. Using immunoSEQ multiplex PCR, the repertoire was profiled, and TCRdb retains in-frame clones only, with some absent. This sample has 100,000 to 120,000 clones, with around nine tenths found just once. The sequenced sample consisted of CD4+ T cells sorted from blood. The receptors were gathered from a human donor in good health.

The genes are TRBV28 and TRBJ1-5; D uncertain. This CDR3 has 13 amino acids. Trimming took 6 bases from V and 6 from J, leaving 12 bases between them. Germline V gives CDR1 MDHEN, CDR2 SYDVKM. The chain's CDR3 is CASRQREAQPQHF. CDR3 DNA sequence: TGTGCCAGCAGACAGCGGGAGGCTCAGCCCCAGCATTTT.

This chain joins TRBV10-3 and TRBJ1-5, with D maybe TRBD1 (5 bases). CDR3 size: 13 residues. V was pared by 7 bases and J by 6 bases, with 13 bases between. The germline gives CDR1 ENHRY, CDR2 SYGVKD. The CDR3 bases are TGTGCCATCAATCAGGGAAGCGGTCAGCCCCAGCATTTT. Translating gives CAINQGSGQPQHF.